Given below is one T cell receptor (beta chain) in context. Other nucleotide sequences from this sample produce the same CDR3. Germline values: CDR1 MNHEY, CDR2 SMNVEV (reference sequence). V trimming: 6 bases; J trimming: 3 bases; junction bases outside the gene matches: 14. This CDR3 spans 16 amino acids. The repertoire was sequenced with immunoSEQ multiplex PCR; TCRdb's copy has only in-frame clones and lacks some. The table has 75,000 to 90,000 clones, roughly 88% seen once. This sample was included in a study of blood T cell repertoires in COVID-19. Overall study context: The study drew acute and convalescent COVID-19 samples from the United States, Italy and Spain.

The sequenced material came from peripheral blood. The chain joins TRBV27 to TRBJ2-7; 7 nucleotides line up with TRBD2. This TCR was recovered from a man older than 75 with acute or convalescent COVID-19. CDR3 coding DNA: TGTGCCAGCAGCTCCCCTCGGGGAGCGGGACTCTACGAGCAGTACTTC. This gives the protein CASSSPRGAGLYEQYF.